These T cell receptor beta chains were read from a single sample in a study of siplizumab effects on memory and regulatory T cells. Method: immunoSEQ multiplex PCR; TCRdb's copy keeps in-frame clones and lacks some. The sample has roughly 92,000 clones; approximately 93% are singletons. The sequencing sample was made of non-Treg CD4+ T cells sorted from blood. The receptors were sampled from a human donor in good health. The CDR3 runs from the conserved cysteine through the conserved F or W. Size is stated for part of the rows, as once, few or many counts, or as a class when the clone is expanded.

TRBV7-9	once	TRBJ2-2	CASSPLPGQGTGELFF
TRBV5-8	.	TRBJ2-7	CASSLLRERAYEQYF
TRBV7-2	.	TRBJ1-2	CASSPPRGANYGYTF
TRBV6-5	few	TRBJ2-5	CASTNVGGPRETQYF
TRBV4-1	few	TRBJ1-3	CASSQVQGLGNTIYF
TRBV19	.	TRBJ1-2	CASSPDRGRGYTF
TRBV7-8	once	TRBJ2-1	CASSSPSSGRNNEQFF
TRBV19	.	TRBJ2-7	CASSISTVQGPSGYEQYF
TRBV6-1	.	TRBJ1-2	CASSGRVYGYTF
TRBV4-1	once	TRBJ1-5	CASSQDFRNQPQHF
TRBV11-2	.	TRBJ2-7	CASSLGPKSYEQYF
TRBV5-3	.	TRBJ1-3	CASSLLDTIYF
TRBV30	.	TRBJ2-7	CAWSLQSYEQYF
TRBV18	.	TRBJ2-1	CASSSTSYNEQFF
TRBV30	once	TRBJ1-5	CAWRQTGGGQPQHF
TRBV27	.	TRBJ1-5	CASSLGVRQPQHF
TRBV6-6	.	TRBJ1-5	CASSYSAGNSNQPQHF
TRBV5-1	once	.	CASSTTGDTTTYEQYF
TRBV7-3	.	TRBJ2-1	CASSYSGTDGNEQFF
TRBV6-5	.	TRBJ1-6	CASSYSAGGANSPLHF